This T cell receptor beta chain was captured in a study of blood T cell repertoires in COVID-19. Study overall: Acute and convalescent COVID-19 samples came from the United States, Italy and Spain.

Clones were sequenced by immunoSEQ multiplex PCR, and TCRdb holds only the in-frame ones, with some missing. The sample shows 45,000 to 70,000 clones, around 87% of them seen only once. This CDR3 region has 16 residues. The V end lost 3 bases, the J end lost 4 bases, and 19 bases lay between the germline ends. Germline CDR1 DFQATT, CDR2 SNEGSKA (reference sequence). This sequence joins TRBV20-1 and TRBJ2-1; possible D gene TRBD2, 7 bases. The sequence derives from a woman at least 80 years old with COVID-19, enrolled during active disease. Sequencing was performed on peripheral blood. CDR3 DNA: TGCAGTGCTAGTCAACCTAAGGGGGGGCTTTACAATGAGCAGTTCTTC. It is translated as CSASQPKGGLYNEQFF.